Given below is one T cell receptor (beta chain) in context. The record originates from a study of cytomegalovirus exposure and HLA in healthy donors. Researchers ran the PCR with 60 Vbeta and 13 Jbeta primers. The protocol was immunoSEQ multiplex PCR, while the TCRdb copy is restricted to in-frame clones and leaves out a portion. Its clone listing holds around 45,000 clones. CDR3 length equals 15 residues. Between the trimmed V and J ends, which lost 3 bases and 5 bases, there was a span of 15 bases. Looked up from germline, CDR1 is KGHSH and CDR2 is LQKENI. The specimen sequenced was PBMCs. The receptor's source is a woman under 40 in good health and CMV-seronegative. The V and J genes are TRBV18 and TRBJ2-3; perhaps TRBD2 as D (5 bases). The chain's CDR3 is CASSPSAGPRDTQYF. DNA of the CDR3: TGTGCCAGCTCACCGTCGGCGGGCCCCCGAGATACGCAGTATTTT.